This T cell receptor (beta chain) was found in a study of T-cell memory formation after mild COVID-19. Overall study results and limits: Among contracting clones, CD4+ were mainly CM/EM and CD8+ enriched in EMRA. Second-wave clones reaching peak frequency on day 37 lacked confirmed SARS-CoV-2 specificity. Some SARS-CoV-2-responding clones were already detected in memory before infection. Clones that contracted from day 15 to 85 were balanced CD4/CD8, while later expanders leaned CD4+.

This clonotype was counted only a few times. Its antigen is undetermined. In TCRdb, the 5' RACE reads were re-called with MiXCR into one record per CDR3 protein. The sample lists a few hundred thousand distinct CDR3 sequences, 20% to 25% occurring once. The trim removed 3 bases at V and 4 bases at J, leaving 3 bases unmatched. Germline V gene lookup returns CDR1 SGHVS and CDR2 FQNEAQ. This CDR3 has 14 residues. Sequencing used PBMCs or a T cell subset sorted from them (not recorded which). The TCR originated in a man aged 18 to 30 who had mild COVID-19 (a few samples of this study predate the infection). Cell type and time point are not known. The V call is TRBV7-8, the J call TRBJ2-1; 7 nucleotides line up with TRBD2. CDR3 nucleotides: TGTGCCAGCAGCTTGACTAGCCTGTACAATGAGCAGTTCTTC. This translates into CASSLTSLYNEQFF.